Shown below are 2 T cell receptor beta chains from a single sample sequenced in a study of glioma-infiltrating T cells. Amplification of TCR alpha and beta CDR3 regions from RNA used iRepertoire nested multiplex PCR. TCRdb reprocessed the multiplex PCR reads via MiXCR and lists one record per CDR3 protein. The sample shows roughly 120,000 distinct CDR3 sequences, approximately 25% of them seen only once. Sequenced sample: glioma tissue, nonneoplastic brain tissue, or PBMCs (not recorded which). All receptors derive from a human donor with low-grade glioma or glioblastoma, undergoing nonglioma brain surgery, or in good health (not recorded which).

The table lists this clonotype with a few counts. At one end, the junction sequence differs from germline, possibly due to a read error. The chain recombines TRBV6-1 with TRBJ1-1; D ambiguous. The germline gives CDR1 MNHNS, CDR2 SASEGT. The length of the CDR3 is 14 residues. The CDR3 sequence is CAISESTTRTEAFF. The CDR3 DNA sequence: TGTGCCATCAGTGAGTCGACCACTAGGACTGAAGCTTTCTTT.

This clonotype was seen repeatedly, ten times or more. This rearrangement joins TRBV11-2 to TRBJ2-3; no definite D call. V lost 2 bases and J 4 bases, leaving 10 bases between the germline ends. This CDR3 has 14 amino acids. Germline V gene sequence: CDR1 SGHAT, CDR2 FQNNGV. The CDR3: CASSLNLWADTQYF. The CDR3 nucleotides read TGTGCCAGCAGCTTAAACTTATGGGCAGATACGCAGTATTTT.